What follows describes a single T cell receptor (beta chain). Its antigen remains undetermined. Base quality data are lacking; no much larger clone is found one base away. The germline V gene gives CDR1 as SQVTM and CDR2 as ANQGSEA. V drops 6 bases and J drops 9 bases, leaving 17 bases in between. There are 12 amino acids in the CDR3, from cysteine to phenylalanine inclusive. Of all the DNA, just the CDR3 is kept, 36 bases in frame from base 1. These data belong to a study of beta chain features in type 1 diabetes (dated by TCRdb to the late 2010s). Describing the broader study: Mean age, gender distribution, total cell number and subset yield did not differ between patients and healthy donors. Across all samples, fewer than 110,000,000 sorted cells were examined, and cell number per subset correlated strongly with RNA yield. In the study, TCRB repertoires of sorted circulating CD4+ T cell subsets from recently diagnosed type 1 diabetes patients were compared with those of matched healthy donors. Regulatory and stem cell-like memory subsets were obtained from only 8 patients and roughly 8 healthy donors, while naive and central memory subsets were obtained from all 30 or so donors. Broad study findings and their caveats: Because cDNA rather than genomic DNA was sequenced, highly expressing activated cells could have been over-represented, although no difference in activation and CD3 levels was found between groups. Because the HLA sub-analyses included only small numbers of individuals, any influence of HLA type on TCRB rearrangement was left unresolved. Fewer insertions and more nucleotide deletions at VDJ recombination sites were observed in patients with type 1 diabetes, implying thymic rearrangement abnormalities. A moderate but significant shortening of TCRB CDR3 length was observed in type 1 diabetes patients in all four CD4+ subsets. Naive, central memory and regulatory TCRB repertoires appeared to be more alike among patients than among healthy donors. PCR might favor shorter templates, but patient and control samples were amplified and corrected together, so any skew would affect both groups equally.

The entire amount of isolated RNA was reverse transcribed using the High Capacity cDNA Reverse Transcription Kit, so the sequenced TCRB transcripts were expressed ones. Naive, central memory and regulatory T cell samples underwent deep immunoSEQ sequencing, averaging approximately 3.5 million total reads per sample. Sorted cells were lysed in RLT buffer and RNA was extracted with DNase-treated RNeasy Micro or Mini kits, depending on cell number. To prevent cross-contamination, every cell subset was processed on its own, while patient and healthy donor samples were processed together. TCRB sequences were amplified from cDNA with the immunoSEQ multiplex PCR, producing 87-bp fragments spanning the CDR3 region. Sequencing of the amplicons was performed on the Illumina HiSeq platform. In the authors' own workflow: PCR bias was corrected computationally using synthetic template baselines, and reads within Hamming distance 2 were collapsed, with unmergeable singletons discarded. Reads were aligned against IMGT so that V, D and J genes, CDR3 length and insertions or deletions at six rearrangement sites could be assigned. Within each subset, clonotype counts were normalized to the number of sorted cells before true diversity and Gini coefficients were calculated with the tcR R package. The overlap coefficient, calculated on TCRB nucleotide sequences, was used to measure repertoire sharing. Out-of-frame TCRB sequences from naive cells were analyzed to stand in for the pre-selection repertoire. Not all clones reach the TCRdb copy of this immuneACCESS table, which keeps in-frame sequences only. Checked studies attribute under half of the gap to unresolved V genes and leave the rest unexplained. The D gene and trimming were derived from the DNA, and the V and J assignments and clone size from that table. The sample table records a few hundred thousand clones; about 15% of these occur just once. Approximately 0.02% of the sample is held by the ten biggest clonotypes.

Each donor gave one peripheral blood draw, averaging about 120 mL, which was collected into heparinised tubes. A BD FACSAria II was used to sort naive, central memory, regulatory and stem cell-like memory CD4+ T cells with a panel that included CD45RO, CCR7, CD25, CD127, CD95 and CD27. Purity was above 95% for every sorted population. Right away, PBMCs were isolated by Lymphoprep density gradient centrifugation and were stained directly, with no culture step. To minimize batch effects, samples were stained and sorted in pairs, one healthy donor with one patient per experiment. Rearrangement joined TRBV29-1 to TRBJ1-1; the D gene is unclear. This sequence originates from a woman younger than 30 in good health. The sample was naive CD4+ T cells from blood. Sample cell subset or site, as interpreted from the label and publication: true naive CD4+ T cells. The DNA reads TGCAGCGTCTTTGGTAGCGCCCAAAAAGCTTTCTTT. The translation is CSVFGSAQKAFF.